This record covers a single TCR beta chain. Its target antigen remains unknown. Per-base qualities were not stored, and no clone one base away is much larger. TCRbeta CDR3 regions were amplified from genomic DNA by means of the immunoSEQ Assay, a bias-controlled multiplex PCR. Per the original workflow: The number of nucleated cells in each sample was estimated by amplification of reference gene primers within the assay. Sequence reads were collapsed and filtered to measure the absolute abundance of every unique TCRbeta CDR3 rearrangement. For each sample, productive Simpson clonality was calculated by taking the square root of Simpson's diversity index across productive rearrangements. TCRdb carries this immuneACCESS record with in-frame sequences only. Its versions omit some clonotypes, under half of them owing to an unresolved V gene in the studies checked, with the rest unexplained. V, J and clone size were drawn from that table, and D and trimming were deduced from the DNA. Across this sample there are approximately 170,000 clones, with around 82% seen only once. The ten largest account for approximately 7% of the sample.

The sample is drawn from a study of blood T cell repertoires in COVID-19 (dated by TCRdb to the early 2020s). Notes on the research overall: Samples covering the acute and convalescent phases of COVID-19 were provided by collaborators in the United States, Italy and Spain. The prospective study material was composed of cDNA or gDNA derived from T cells, B-cell-depleted T cells, or PBMCs. The dataset comprised deeply sampled blood TCRbeta repertoires from subjects exposed to, actively infected with, or recovered from COVID-19. The repertoires were made available in a free public database intended to serve as a resource for research on the immune response to SARS-CoV-2. Samples came from the ongoing ImmuneRACE study (first 160 participants) plus 1,254 subjects from 6 global collaborators. Sample metadata almost always included a de-identified subject ID, COVID-19 status, age in years and sex. Where HLA class I and class II types were available, the types were taken from metadata supplied by the sample provider, not from assay-based typing. Study-wide findings and limitations: Clinical and demographic metadata were provided uncurated, with the amount varying by source and participant.

The CDR3 numbers 13 residues from cysteine through phenylalanine. Just the 39-base CDR3 DNA is kept, in frame starting at base 1. Taken from the germline V gene, the CDR1 and CDR2 loops are SGHRS and YFSETQ. Relative to germline, V is 5 bases shorter and J is 2 bases shorter, with 10 bases between their ends. One collaborating source in Seattle enrolled patients while the patients were actively infected and followed the patients over time throughout the course of disease. Each collaborating institution followed its own protocols to collect whole blood in K2EDTA tubes. For TCRbeta analysis, collaborators shipped samples as frozen whole blood, isolated PBMCs, or DNA extracted from either of those sample types.

What was sequenced was peripheral blood. In this chain, TRBV5-1 is recombined with TRBJ2-5; the D gene cannot be resolved reliably. The sequence was collected from an elderly man with COVID-19, enrolled during active disease. The CDR3 region reads CASRVQQQETQYF. The nucleotides are TGCGCCAGCAGGGTACAGCAACAAGAGACCCAGTACTTC. Beyond the CDR3, the reference TRBV5-1 and TRBJ2-5 genes provide the residues; the full variable domain reads: KAGVTQTPRYLIKTRGQQVTLSCSPISGHRSVSWYQQTPGQGLQFLFEYFSETQRNKGNFPGRFSGRQFSNSRSEMNVSTLELGDSALYLCASRVQQQETQYFGPGTRLLVL.